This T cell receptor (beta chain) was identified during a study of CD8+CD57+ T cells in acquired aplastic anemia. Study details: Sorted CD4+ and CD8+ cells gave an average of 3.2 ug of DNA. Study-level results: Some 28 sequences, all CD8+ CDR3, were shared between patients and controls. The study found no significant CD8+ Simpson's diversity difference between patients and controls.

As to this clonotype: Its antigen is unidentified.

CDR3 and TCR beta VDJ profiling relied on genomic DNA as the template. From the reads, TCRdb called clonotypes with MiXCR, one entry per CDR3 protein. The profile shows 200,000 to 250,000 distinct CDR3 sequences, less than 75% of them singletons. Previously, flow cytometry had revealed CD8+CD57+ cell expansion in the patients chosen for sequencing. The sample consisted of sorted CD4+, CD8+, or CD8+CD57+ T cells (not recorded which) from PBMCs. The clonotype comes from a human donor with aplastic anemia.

Here the CDR3 reads CASSLEPKAEAFF. DNA for the CDR3: TGTGCCAGCAGCTTAGAACCCAAGGCTGAAGCTTTCTTT. The chain is built from TRBV7-9 and TRBJ1-1; no firm D call. This CDR3 region has 13 residues. V lost 1 base to trimming and J lost 6 bases, with 9 bases between them. CDR1 and CDR2 from the germline V gene are SEHNR and FQNEAQ (reference sequence). The entire variable domain, with the rest obtained from reference TRBV7-9 and TRBJ1-1, is as follows: DTGVSQNPRHKITKRGQNVTFRCDPISEHNRLYWYRQTLGQGPEFLTYFQNEAQLEKSRLLSDRFSAERPKGSFSTLEIQRTEQGDSAMYLCASSLEPKAEAFFGQGTRLTVV.